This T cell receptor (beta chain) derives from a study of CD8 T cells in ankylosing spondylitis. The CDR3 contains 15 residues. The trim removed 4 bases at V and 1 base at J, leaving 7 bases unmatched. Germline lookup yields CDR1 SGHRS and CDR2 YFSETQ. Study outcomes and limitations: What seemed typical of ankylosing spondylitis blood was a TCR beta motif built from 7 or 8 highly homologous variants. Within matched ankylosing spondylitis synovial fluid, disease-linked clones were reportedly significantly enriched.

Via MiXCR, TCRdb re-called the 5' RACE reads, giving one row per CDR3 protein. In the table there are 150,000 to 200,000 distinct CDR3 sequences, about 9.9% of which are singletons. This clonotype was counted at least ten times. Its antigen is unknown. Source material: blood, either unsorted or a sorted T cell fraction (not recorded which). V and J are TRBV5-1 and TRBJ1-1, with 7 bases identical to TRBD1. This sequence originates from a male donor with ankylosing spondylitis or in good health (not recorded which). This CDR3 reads CASSLRQGRNTEAFF. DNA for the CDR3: TGCGCCAGCAGCCTCCGACAGGGACGGAACACTGAAGCTTTCTTT.